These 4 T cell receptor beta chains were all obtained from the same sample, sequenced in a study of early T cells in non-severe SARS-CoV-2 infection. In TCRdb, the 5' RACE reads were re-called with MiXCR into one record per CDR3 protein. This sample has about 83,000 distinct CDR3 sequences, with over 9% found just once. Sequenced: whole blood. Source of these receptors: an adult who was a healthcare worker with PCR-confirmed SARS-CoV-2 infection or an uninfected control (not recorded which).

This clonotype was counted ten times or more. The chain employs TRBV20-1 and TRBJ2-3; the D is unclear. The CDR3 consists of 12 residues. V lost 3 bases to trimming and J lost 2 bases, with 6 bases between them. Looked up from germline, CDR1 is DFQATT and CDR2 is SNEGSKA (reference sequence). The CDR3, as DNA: TGCAGTGCTAGGGATATCACAGATACGCAGTATTTT. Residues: CSARDITDTQYF.

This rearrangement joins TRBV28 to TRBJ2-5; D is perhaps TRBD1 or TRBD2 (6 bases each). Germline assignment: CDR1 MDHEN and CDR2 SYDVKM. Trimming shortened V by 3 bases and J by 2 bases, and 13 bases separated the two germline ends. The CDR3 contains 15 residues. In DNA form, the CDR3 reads TGTGCCAGCAGTTTTAGGGGGGCTGGACAAGAGACCCAGTACTTC. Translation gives CASSFRGAGQETQYF.

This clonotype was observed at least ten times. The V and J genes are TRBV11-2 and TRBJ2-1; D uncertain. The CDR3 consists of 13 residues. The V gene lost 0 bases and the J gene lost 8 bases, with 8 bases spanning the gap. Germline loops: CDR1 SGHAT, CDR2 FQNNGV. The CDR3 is CASSLDRNDEQFF. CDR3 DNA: TGTGCCAGCAGCTTAGATCGAAACGATGAGCAGTTCTTC.

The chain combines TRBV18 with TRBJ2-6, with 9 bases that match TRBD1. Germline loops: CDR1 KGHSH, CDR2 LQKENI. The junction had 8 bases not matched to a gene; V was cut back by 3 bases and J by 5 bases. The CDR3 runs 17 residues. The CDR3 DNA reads TGTGCCAGCTCACCGGGACAGGGCGTATCTAGGGCCAACGTCCTGACTTTC. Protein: CASSPGQGVSRANVLTF.